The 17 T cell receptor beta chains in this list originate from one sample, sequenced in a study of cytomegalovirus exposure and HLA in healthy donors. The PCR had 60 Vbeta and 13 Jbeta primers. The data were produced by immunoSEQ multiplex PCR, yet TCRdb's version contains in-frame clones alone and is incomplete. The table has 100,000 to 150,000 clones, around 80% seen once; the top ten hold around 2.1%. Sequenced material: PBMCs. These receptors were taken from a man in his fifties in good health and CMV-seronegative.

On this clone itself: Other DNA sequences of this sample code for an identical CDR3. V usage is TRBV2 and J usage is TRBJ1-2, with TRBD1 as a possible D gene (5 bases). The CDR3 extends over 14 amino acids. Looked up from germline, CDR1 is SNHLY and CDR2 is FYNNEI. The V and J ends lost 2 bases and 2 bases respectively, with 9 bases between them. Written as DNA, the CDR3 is TGTGCCAGCAGTGAATGGCAGGGAAACTATGGCTACACCTTC. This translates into CASSEWQGNYGYTF.

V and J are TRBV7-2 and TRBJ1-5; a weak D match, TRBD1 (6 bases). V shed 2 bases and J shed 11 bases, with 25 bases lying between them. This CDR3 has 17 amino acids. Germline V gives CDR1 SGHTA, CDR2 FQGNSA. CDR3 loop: CASSLRRPGQSGSAQHF. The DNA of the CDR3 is TGTGCCAGCAGCTTACGGCGCCCTGGACAGTCCGGATCGGCCCAGCATTTT.

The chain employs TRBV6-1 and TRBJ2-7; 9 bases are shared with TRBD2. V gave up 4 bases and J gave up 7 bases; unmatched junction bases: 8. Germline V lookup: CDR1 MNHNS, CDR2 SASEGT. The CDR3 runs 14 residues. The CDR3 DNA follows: TGTGCCAGCAGTGCGGGCGGGGGGGCCTTAGAGCAGTACTTC. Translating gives CASSAGGGALEQYF.

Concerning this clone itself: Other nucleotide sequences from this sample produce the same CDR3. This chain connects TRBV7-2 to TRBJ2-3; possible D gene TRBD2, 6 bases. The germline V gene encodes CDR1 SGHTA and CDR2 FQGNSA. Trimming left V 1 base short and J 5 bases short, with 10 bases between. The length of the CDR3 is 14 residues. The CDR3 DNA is TGTGCCAGCAGCTTAGGGACCGGGGGAGATACGCAGTATTTT. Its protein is CASSLGTGGDTQYF.

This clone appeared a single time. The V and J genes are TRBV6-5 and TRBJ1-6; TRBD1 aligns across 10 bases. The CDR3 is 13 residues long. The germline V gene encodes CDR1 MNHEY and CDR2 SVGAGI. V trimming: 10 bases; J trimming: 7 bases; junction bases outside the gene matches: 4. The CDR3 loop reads CATTDRGNSPLHF. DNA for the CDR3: TGTGCCACCACGGACAGGGGGAATTCACCCCTCCACTTT.

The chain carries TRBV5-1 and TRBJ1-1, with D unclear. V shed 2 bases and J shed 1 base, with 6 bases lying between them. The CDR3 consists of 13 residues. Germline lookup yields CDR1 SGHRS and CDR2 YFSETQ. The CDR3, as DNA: TGCGCCAGCAGCTTAACACCGAACACTGAAGCTTTCTTT. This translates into CASSLTPNTEAFF. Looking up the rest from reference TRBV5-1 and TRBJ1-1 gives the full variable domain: KAGVTQTPRYLIKTRGQQVTLSCSPISGHRSVSWYQQTPGQGLQFLFEYFSETQRNKGNFPGRFSGRQFSNSRSEMNVSTLELGDSALYLCASSLTPNTEAFFGQGTRLTVV.

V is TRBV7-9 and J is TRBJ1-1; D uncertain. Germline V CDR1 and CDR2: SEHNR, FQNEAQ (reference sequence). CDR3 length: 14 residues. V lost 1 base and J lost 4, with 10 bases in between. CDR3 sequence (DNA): TGTGCCAGCAGCTTAGAGCGGAGGTTCACTGAAGCTTTCTTT. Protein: CASSLERRFTEAFF.

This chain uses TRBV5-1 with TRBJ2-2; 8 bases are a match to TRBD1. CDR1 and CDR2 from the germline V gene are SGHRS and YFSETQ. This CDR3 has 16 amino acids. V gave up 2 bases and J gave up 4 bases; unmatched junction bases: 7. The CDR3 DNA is TGCGCCAGCAGCTTAGGGACAGGCCCTAGCACCGGGGAGCTGTTTTTT. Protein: CASSLGTGPSTGELFF.

The DNA for the CDR3 is TGTGCCACCAGCAGAGATCGCGCTGGAAACACCATATATTTT. As protein: CATSRDRAGNTIYF. The rearrangement uses TRBV15 and TRBJ1-3; D unresolved. The CDR3 sequence is 14 residues long. V was clipped by 0 bases and J by 2 bases, with 5 bases between them. Germline V gene lookup returns CDR1 LNHNV and CDR2 YYDKDF (reference sequence).

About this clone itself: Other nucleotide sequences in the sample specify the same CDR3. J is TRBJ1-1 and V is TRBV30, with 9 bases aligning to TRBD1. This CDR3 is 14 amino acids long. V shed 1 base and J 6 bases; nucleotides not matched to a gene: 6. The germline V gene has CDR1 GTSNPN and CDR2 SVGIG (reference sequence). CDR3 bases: TGTGCCTGGAGTGAGGACAGGGGAGGTTCTGAAGCTTTCTTT. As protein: CAWSEDRGGSEAFF. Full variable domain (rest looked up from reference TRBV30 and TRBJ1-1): SQTIHQWPATLVQPVGSPLSLECTVEGTSNPNLYWYRQAAGRGLQLLFYSVGIGQISSEVPQNLSASRPQDRQFILSSKKLLLSDSGFYLCAWSEDRGGSEAFFGQGTRLTVV.

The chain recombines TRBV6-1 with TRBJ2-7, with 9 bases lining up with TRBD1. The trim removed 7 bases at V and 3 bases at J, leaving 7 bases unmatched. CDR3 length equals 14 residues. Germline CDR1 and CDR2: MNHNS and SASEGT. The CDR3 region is CASKQGAGDYEQYV. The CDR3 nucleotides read TGTGCCAGCAAACAGGGGGCAGGGGACTACGAGCAGTACGTC.

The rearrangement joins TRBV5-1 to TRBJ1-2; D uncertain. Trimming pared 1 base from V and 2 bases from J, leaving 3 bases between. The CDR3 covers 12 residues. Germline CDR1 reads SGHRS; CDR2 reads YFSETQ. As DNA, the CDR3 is TGCGCCAGCAGCTTGTCGAACTATGGCTACACCTTC. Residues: CASSLSNYGYTF. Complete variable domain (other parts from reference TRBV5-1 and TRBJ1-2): KAGVTQTPRYLIKTRGQQVTLSCSPISGHRSVSWYQQTPGQGLQFLFEYFSETQRNKGNFPGRFSGRQFSNSRSEMNVSTLELGDSALYLCASSLSNYGYTFGSGTRLTVV.

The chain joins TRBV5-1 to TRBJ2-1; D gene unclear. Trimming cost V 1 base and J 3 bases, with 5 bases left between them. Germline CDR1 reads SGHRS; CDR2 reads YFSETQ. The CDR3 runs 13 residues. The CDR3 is CASSLTVYNEQFF. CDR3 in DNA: TGCGCCAGCAGCTTGACAGTCTACAATGAGCAGTTCTTC.

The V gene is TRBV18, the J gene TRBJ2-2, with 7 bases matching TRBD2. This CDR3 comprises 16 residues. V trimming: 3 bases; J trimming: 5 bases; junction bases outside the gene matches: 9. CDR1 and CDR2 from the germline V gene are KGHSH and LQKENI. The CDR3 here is CASSPGGLVGTGELFF. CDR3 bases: TGTGCCAGCTCACCCGGAGGACTAGTTGGTACCGGGGAGCTGTTTTTT.

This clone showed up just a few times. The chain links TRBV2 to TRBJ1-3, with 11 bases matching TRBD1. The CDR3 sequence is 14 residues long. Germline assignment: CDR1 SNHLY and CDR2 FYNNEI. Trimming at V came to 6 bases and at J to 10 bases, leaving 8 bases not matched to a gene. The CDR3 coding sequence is TGTGCCAGCAGCCCGGGACAGGGGGAAACTACCATATATTTT. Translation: CASSPGQGETTIYF.

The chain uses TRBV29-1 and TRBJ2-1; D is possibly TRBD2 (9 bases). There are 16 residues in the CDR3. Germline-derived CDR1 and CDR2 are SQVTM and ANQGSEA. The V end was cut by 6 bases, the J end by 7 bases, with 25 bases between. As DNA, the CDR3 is TGCAGCGTCAGGGGGCTAGCGGGGACTGGGAGGAATGAGCAGTTCTTC. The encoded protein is CSVRGLAGTGRNEQFF.

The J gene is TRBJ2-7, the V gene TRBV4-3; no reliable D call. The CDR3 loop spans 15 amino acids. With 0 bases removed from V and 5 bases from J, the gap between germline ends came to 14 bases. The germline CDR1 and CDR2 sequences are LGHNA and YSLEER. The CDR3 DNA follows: TGCGCCAGCAGCCAAGACCCCACTTTTGAAAACGAGCAGTACTTC. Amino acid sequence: CASSQDPTFENEQYF.